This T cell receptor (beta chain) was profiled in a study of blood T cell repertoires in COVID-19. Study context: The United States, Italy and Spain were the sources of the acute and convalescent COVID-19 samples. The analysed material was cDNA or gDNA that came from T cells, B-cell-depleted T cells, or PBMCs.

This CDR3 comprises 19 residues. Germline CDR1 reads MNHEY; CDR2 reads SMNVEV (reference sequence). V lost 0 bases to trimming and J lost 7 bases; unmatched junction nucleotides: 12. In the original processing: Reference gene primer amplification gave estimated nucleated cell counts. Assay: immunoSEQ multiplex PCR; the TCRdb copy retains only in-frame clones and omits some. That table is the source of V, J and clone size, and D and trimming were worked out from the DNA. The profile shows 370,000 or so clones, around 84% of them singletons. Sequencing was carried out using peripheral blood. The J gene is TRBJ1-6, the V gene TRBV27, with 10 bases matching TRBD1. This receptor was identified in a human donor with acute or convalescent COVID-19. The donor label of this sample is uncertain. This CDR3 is CASSLSSGVGQGPNSPLHF. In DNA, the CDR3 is TGTGCCAGCAGTTTATCCTCTGGCGTGGGACAGGGGCCGAATTCACCCCTCCACTTT.